What follows describes a single T cell receptor beta chain. Its antigen is unknown. These data are taken from a study of vaccination effects on CD4 cells after COVID-19. Study-wide results and caveats: Whether induced by infection or by vaccine, clones showed marked clonal contraction late after vaccination.

ViraFEST assay sequencing came after antigen-specific CD4+ T cells were expanded with viral peptide pools. The culture ran for approximately nine days before CD4+ T cells were isolated. Nucleocapsid antibodies stayed negative before and after vaccination, showing no earlier SARS-CoV-2 infection. Cultures got half-medium changes with IL-2 on days 3 and 7. The method was immunoSEQ multiplex PCR; TCRdb's version includes in-frame clones alone and lacks a portion of them. The sample has roughly 50,000 clones, nearly 80% seen once; the top ten hold less than 7.5%. Germline V gene lookup returns CDR1 SGHTA and CDR2 FQGTGA. The CDR3 length is 15 residues. The V and J ends lost 5 bases and 5 bases, in that order; junction bases with no gene match: 4.

The origin of this receptor is a human donor who received a COVID-19 vaccine. Sequenced material: CD4+ T cells from PBMCs cultured with HCoV-OC43 spike peptides, taken before COVID-19 vaccination. As for subset: HCoV-OC43 spike overlapping peptide pool stimulation. The chain is built from TRBV7-3 and TRBJ2-2; 11 bases are shared with TRBD2. The DNA for the CDR3 is TGTGCCAGCAGCAAAACTAGCGGGGGTACCGGGGAGCTGTTTTTT. Translated: CASSKTSGGTGELFF.